The clone carrying this T cell receptor (beta chain) has a handful of counts. Its target is unknown. The sample is drawn from a study of beta chain features in type 1 diabetes. Turning to the study itself: The patient and healthy donor groups were comparable for age, gender and cell yields. Points from the study as a whole: A potential PCR bias toward shorter templates would be equal in patient and control samples.

The sequenced template was cDNA made from the entire isolated RNA. Only in-frame clones appear in the TCRdb table, and some are missing; sequencing was by immunoSEQ multiplex PCR. The sample lists about 260,000 clones, about 71% occurring once. The CDR3 has 15 amino acids. The V gene end was trimmed by 1 base and the J gene end by 7 bases; junction bases not matched to a gene: 6. Per germline, CDR1 MGHRA and CDR2 YSYEKL. The receptor was derived from a young man in good health. The chain has TRBV4-1 and TRBJ1-4; 7 bases map to TRBD1. The sequenced sample consisted of naive CD4+ T cells from blood. The CDR3, as DNA: TGCGCCAGCAGCCAAGGACGGACAGGCCGTGAAAAACTGTTTTTT. Encoded protein: CASSQGRTGREKLFF.